The 3 T cell receptor beta chains presented below share a single source sample, sequenced in a study of T cells in Graves' hyperthyroidism and ophthalmopathy. Template material for amplifying TCR beta CDR3 regions consisted of RNA transcripts. Initially, a first-round RT-PCR of the TCR CDR3 employed the HTBI primer set. TCRdb used MiXCR to reprocess the multiplex PCR reads, holding one entry per CDR3 protein. The sample carries about 640,000 distinct CDR3 sequences, about 20% recorded once. The specimen was blood. All receptors come from a man in his thirties or forties with Graves' ophthalmopathy.

This clonotype was counted between two and nine times. V usage is TRBV5-8 and J usage is TRBJ2-3; D is perhaps TRBD2 (5 bases). The V and J ends lost 2 bases and 6 bases respectively, with 13 bases between them. CDR3 length: 14 residues. Germline V lookup: CDR1 SGHTS, CDR2 YDEGEE. The CDR3 sequence: CASSLSGSSDTQYF. CDR3 coding DNA: TGTGCCAGCAGCTTAAGTGGGAGCAGCGATACGCAGTATTTT.

With regard to this clonotype: At one end the junction does not follow the germline gene, possibly because of a read error. This chain connects TRBV24-1 to TRBJ2-2; D ambiguous. CDR3 length equals 12 residues. The germline V gene has CDR1 KGHDR and CDR2 SFDVKD. DNA for the CDR3: TGTGCCACCATGAAGAACACCAGGGAGCTGTTTTTT. Its protein product is CATMKNTRELFF.

The rearrangement links TRBV2 to TRBJ2-1; D gene uncertain. Germline-derived CDR1 and CDR2 are SNHLY and FYNNEI. This CDR3 has 17 residues. Trimming stripped 0 bases from V and 4 bases from J, with 16 bases between. The CDR3 DNA sequence: TGTGCCAGCAGTGAAGCCCCCCCCGGGCACGGGTACAATGAGCAGTTCTTC. Translating it yields CASSEAPPGHGYNEQFF.